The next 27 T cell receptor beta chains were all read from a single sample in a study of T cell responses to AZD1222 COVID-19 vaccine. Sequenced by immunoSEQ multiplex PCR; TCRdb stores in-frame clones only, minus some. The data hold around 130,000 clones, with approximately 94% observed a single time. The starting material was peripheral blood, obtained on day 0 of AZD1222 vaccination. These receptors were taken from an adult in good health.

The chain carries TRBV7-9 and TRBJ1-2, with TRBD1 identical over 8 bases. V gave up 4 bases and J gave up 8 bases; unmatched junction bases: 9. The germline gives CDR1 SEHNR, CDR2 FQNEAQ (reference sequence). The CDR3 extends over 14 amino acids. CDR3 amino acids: CASSYSDRGRGYTF. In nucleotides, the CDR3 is TGTGCCAGCAGCTATAGTGACAGGGGCAGAGGCTACACCTTC. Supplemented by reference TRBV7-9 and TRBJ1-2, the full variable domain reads DTGVSQNPRHKITKRGQNVTFRCDPISEHNRLYWYRQTLGQGPEFLTYFQNEAQLEKSRLLSDRFSAERPKGSFSTLEIQRTEQGDSAMYLCASSYSDRGRGYTFGSGTRLTVV.

In DNA form, the CDR3 reads TGTGCCAGCAGGGGGGCGGGAGTAGAGACCCAGTACTTC. Translation: CASRGAGVETQYF. The chain joins TRBV6-5 to TRBJ2-5, with a weak D call TRBD2 (7 bases). Trimming removed 6 bases from V and 4 bases from J, with 12 bases in between. CDR1 and CDR2 (germline): MNHEY, SVGAGI. The CDR3 is 13 residues long.

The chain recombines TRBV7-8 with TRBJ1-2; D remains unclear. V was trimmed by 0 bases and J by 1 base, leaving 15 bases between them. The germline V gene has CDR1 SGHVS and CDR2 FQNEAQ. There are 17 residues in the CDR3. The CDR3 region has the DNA TGTGCCAGCAGCTTAGCGTGGGAGGGCGGGATTAACTATGGCTACACCTTC. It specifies CASSLAWEGGINYGYTF.

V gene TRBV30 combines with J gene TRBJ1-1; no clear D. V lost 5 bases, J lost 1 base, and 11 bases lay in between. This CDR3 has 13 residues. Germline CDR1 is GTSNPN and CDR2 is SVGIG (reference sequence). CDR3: CAWGKDRNTEAFF. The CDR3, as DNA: TGTGCCTGGGGGAAGGACCGGAACACTGAAGCTTTCTTT.

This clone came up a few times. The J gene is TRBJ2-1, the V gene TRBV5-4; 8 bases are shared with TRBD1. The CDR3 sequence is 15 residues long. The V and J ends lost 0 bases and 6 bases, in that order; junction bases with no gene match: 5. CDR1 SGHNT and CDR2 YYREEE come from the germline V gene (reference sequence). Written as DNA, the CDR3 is TGTGCCAGCAGCTTGGGGGGTACAGGGGGCAATGAGCAGTTCTTC. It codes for CASSLGGTGGNEQFF.

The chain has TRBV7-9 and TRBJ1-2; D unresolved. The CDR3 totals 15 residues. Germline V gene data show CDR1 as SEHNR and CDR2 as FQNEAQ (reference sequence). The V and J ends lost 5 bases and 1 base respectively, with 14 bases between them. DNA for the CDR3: TGTGCCAGCAGCGCCCTAGCGCGGATTAACTATGGCTACACCTTC. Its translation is CASSALARINYGYTF.

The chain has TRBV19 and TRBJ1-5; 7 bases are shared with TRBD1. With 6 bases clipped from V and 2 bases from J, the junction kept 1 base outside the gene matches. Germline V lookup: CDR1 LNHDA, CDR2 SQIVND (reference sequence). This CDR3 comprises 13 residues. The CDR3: CASRTGGNQPQHF. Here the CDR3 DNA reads TGTGCCAGTAGAACAGGGGGCAATCAGCCCCAGCATTTT.

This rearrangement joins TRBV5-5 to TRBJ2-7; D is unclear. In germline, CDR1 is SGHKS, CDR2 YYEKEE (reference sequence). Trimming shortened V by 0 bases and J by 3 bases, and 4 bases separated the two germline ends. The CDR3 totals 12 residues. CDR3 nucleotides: TGTGCCAGCAGCTTGGCAAGCTACGAGCAGTACTTC. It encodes CASSLASYEQYF.

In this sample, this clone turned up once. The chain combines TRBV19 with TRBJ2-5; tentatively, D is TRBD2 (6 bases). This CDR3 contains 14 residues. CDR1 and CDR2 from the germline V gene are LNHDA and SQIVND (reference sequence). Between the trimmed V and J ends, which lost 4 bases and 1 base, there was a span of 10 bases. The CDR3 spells CASSTRGAQETQYF. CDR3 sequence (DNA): TGTGCCAGTAGTACTCGCGGGGCCCAAGAGACCCAGTACTTC.

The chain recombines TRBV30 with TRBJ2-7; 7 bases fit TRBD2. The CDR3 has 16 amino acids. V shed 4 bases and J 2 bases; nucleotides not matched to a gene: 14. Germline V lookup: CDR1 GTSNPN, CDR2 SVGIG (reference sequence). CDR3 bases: TGTGCCTGGACCCCCCTTGGGGCGGGAGACCCCTACGAGCAGTACTTC. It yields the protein CAWTPLGAGDPYEQYF. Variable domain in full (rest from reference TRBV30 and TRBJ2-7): SQTIHQWPATLVQPVGSPLSLECTVEGTSNPNLYWYRQAAGRGLQLLFYSVGIGQISSEVPQNLSASRPQDRQFILSSKKLLLSDSGFYLCAWTPLGAGDPYEQYFGPGTRLTVT.

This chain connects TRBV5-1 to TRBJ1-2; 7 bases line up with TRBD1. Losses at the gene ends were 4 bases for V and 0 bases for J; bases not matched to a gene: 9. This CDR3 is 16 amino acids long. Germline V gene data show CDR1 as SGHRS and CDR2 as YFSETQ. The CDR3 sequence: CASSRGTASPNYGYTF. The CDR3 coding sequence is TGCGCCAGCAGCCGAGGGACAGCCAGTCCTAACTATGGCTACACCTTC.

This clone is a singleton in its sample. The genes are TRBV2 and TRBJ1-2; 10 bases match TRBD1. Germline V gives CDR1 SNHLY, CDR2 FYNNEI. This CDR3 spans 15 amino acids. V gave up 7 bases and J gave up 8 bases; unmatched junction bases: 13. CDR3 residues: CASIRQGALLEGYTF. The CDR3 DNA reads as TGTGCCAGCATAAGACAGGGGGCCCTCTTGGAGGGCTACACCTTC.

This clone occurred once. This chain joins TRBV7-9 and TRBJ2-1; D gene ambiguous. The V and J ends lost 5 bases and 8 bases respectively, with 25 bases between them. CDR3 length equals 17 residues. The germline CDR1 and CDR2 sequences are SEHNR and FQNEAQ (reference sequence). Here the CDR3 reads CASSAFRAHTEDDEQFF. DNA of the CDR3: TGTGCCAGCAGCGCTTTCCGGGCCCACACTGAGGACGATGAGCAGTTCTTC.

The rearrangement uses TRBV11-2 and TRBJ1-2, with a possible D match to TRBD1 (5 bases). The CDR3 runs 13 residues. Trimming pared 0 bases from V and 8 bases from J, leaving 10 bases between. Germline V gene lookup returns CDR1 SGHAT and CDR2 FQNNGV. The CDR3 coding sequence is TGTGCCAGCAGCTTAGATCGGGGCCGGGGCTACACCTTC. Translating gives CASSLDRGRGYTF. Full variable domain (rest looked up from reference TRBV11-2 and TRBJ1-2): EAGVAQSPRYKIIEKRQSVAFWCNPISGHATLYWYQQILGQGPKLLIQFQNNGVVDDSQLPKDRFSAERLKGVDSTLKIQPAKLEDSAVYLCASSLDRGRGYTFGSGTRLTVV.

CDR3 DNA sequence: TGTGCCAGCAGTGACCACGGACCCTTCTACGAGCAGTACTTC. It codes for CASSDHGPFYEQYF. The V and J genes are TRBV25-1 and TRBJ2-7, with D unclear. The V gene lost 3 bases and the J gene lost 3 bases, with 12 bases spanning the gap. The CDR3 has 14 residues. Per the germline V gene, CDR1 is MGHDK and CDR2 is SYGVNS.

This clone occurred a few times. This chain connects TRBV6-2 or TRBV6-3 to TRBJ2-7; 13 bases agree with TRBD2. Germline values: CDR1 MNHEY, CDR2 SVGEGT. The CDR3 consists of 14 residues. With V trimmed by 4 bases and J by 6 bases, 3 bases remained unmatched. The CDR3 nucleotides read TGTGCCAGCAGTTCACTAGCGGGAGGGCGCGAGCAGTACTTC. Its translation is CASSSLAGGREQYF.

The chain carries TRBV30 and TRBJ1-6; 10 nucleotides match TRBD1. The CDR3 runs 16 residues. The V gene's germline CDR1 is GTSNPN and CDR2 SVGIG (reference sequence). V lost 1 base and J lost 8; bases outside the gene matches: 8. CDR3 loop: CAWSGDRGRLYSPLHF. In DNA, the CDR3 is TGTGCCTGGAGTGGAGACAGGGGGCGGTTGTATTCACCCCTCCACTTT.

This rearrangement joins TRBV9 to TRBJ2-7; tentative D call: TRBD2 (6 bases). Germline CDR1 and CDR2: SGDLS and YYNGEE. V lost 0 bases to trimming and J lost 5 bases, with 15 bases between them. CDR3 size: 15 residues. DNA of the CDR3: TGTGCCAGCAGCGTAGCATTGGGAGGTATGGACGAGCAGTACTTC. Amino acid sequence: CASSVALGGMDEQYF.

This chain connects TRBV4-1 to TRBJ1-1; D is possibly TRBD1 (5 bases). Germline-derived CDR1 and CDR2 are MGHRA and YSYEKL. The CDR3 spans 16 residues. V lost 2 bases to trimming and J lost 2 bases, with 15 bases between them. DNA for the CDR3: TGCGCCAGCAGCCAATCTGGGATGGGGCCTAACACTGAAGCTTTCTTT. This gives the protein CASSQSGMGPNTEAFF.

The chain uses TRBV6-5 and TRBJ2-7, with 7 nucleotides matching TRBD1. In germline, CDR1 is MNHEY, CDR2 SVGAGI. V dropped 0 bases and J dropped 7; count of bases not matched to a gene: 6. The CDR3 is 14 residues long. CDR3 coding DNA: TGTGCCAGCAGTTACTCACAGGGGAACTTTGAGCAGTACTTC. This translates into CASSYSQGNFEQYF.

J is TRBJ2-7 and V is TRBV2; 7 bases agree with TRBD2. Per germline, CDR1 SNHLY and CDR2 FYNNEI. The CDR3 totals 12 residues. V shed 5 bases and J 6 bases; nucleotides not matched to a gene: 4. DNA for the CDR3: TGTGCCAGCAGTATTGGACTAGTCGAGCAGTACTTC. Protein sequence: CASSIGLVEQYF.

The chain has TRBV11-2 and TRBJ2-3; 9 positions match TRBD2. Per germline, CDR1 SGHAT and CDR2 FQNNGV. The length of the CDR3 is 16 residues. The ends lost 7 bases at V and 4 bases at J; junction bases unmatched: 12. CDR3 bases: TGTGCCAGCACCCCTCGGGCTAGCGGGATAGCAGATACGCAGTATTTT. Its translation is CASTPRASGIADTQYF.

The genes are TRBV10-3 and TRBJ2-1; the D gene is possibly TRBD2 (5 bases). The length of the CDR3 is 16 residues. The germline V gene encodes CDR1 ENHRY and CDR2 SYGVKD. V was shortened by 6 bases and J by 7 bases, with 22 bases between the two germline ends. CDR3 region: CAISRVGEPPGNEQFF. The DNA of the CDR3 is TGTGCCATCAGCCGGGTTGGGGAGCCCCCGGGGAATGAGCAGTTCTTC.

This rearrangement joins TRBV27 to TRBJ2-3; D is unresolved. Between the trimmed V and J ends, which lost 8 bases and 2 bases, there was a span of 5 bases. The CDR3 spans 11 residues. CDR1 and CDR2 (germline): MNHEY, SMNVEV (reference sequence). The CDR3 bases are TGTGCCAGCTTACACACAGATACGCAGTATTTT. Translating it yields CASLHTDTQYF.

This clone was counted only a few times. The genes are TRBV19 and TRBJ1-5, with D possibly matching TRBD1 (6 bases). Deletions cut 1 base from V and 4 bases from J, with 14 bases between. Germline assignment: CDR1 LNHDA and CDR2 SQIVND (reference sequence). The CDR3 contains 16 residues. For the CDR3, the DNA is TGTGCCAGTAGTATAGGCCTCGACAGGAATAATCAGCCCCAGCATTTT. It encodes CASSIGLDRNNQPQHF.

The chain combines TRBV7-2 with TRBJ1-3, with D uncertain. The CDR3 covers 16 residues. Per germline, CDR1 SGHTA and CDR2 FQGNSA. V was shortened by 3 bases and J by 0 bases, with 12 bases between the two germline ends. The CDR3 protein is CASSLGVQASGNTIYF. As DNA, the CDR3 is TGTGCCAGCAGCTTGGGTGTCCAGGCCTCTGGAAACACCATATATTTT.

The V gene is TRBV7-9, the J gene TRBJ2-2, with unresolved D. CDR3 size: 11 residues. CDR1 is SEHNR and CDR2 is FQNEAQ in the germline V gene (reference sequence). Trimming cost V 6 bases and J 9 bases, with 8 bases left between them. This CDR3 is CASSWARELFF. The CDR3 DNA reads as TGTGCCAGCAGTTGGGCCCGGGAGCTGTTTTTT.